The 22 T cell receptor beta chains given below trace back to one sample, sequenced in a study of CD8 T cells in ankylosing spondylitis. From the 5' RACE reads, TCRdb called clonotypes with MiXCR, one entry per CDR3 protein. The repertoire consists of about 35,000 distinct CDR3 sequences, with about 9.3% occurring once and the leading ten covering roughly 15%. What was sequenced was blood, either unsorted or a sorted T cell fraction (not recorded which). The source is a male donor with ankylosing spondylitis or in good health (not recorded which).

This clonotype was seen a handful of times. The chain couples TRBV6-2 or TRBV6-3 to TRBJ2-1; D is undetermined. The CDR3 spans 12 residues. Trimming removed 5 bases from V and 7 bases from J, with 9 bases in between. Per germline, CDR1 MNHEY and CDR2 SVGEGT. The CDR3 coding sequence is TGTGCCAGCAGTAATAGTGTTAATGAGCAGTTCTTC. This gives the protein CASSNSVNEQFF.

This clonotype was seen at least ten times. This chain joins TRBV6-5 and TRBJ2-1; 9 bases match TRBD1. The germline V gene encodes CDR1 MNHEY and CDR2 SVGAGI. V was pared by 2 bases and J by 3 bases, with 5 bases of the junction left unmatched. The CDR3 covers 16 residues. Written as DNA, the CDR3 is TGTGCCAGCAGTTACCAGGACAGGGGCGTCTACAATGAGCAGTTCTTC. This translates into CASSYQDRGVYNEQFF.

This chain joins TRBV7-2 and TRBJ2-1; 8 bases agree with TRBD2. CDR1 and CDR2 (germline): SGHTA, FQGNSA. The CDR3 has 15 residues. J gave up 3 bases and V 2 bases, and 3 bases lay outside the gene matches. CDR3: CASSLSGGNYNEQFF. CDR3 DNA sequence: TGTGCCAGCAGCTTATCGGGGGGGAACTACAATGAGCAGTTCTTC.

This chain connects TRBV12-2 to TRBJ2-3; the table's D call, TRBD2, has no DNA check behind it. TRBV12-2 is a pseudogene segment. The CDR3 has 19 residues. CDR3 sequence reads: CASRLAFSGLAGGLDTQYF. The CDR3 DNA is TGTGCAAGTCGCTTAGCGTTCTCCGGACTAGCGGGAGGGTTGGATACGCAGTATTTT.

V and J are TRBV25-1 and TRBJ1-2; weak D call: TRBD1 (5 bases). CDR1 is MGHDK, CDR2 SYGVNS, per germline. CDR3 length: 15 amino acids. Trimming removed 0 bases at V and 7 bases at J, with 15 bases between. CDR3 nucleotide sequence: TGTGCCAGCAGTGAATATGGGGGAGGGCCTATTGGCTACACCTTC. Its protein is CASSEYGGGPIGYTF.

This clonotype was recorded many times. This chain links TRBV12-3 or TRBV12-4 with TRBJ2-1, with TRBD2 matching over 12 bases. The CDR3 has 15 residues. Trimming took 5 bases from V and 8 from J; bases not matched to a gene: 7. In DNA form, the CDR3 reads TGTGCCAGCAGTCCCAGACTAGCGGGAGAACATGAGCAGTTCTTC. Amino acid sequence: CASSPRLAGEHEQFF.

This clonotype occurred many times. The V gene is TRBV4-1, the J gene TRBJ1-4, with TRBD1 matching over 7 bases. Trimming took 2 bases from V and 3 from J; bases not matched to a gene: 9. Germline CDR1 and CDR2: MGHRA and YSYEKL. The CDR3 sequence is 17 residues long. The CDR3 here is CASSQLTGEFANEKLFF. CDR3 DNA sequence: TGCGCCAGCAGCCAACTTACAGGGGAGTTTGCTAATGAAAAACTGTTTTTT.

Many counts were recorded for this clonotype. The genes are TRBV20-1 and TRBJ2-7, with 9 bases matching TRBD2. After removal of 7 bases from V and 0 bases from J, the junction contained 7 bases not matched to a gene. The V gene's germline CDR1 is DFQATT and CDR2 SNEGSKA (reference sequence). The CDR3 extends over 14 amino acids. The CDR3 region is CSVSSGRTSYEQYF. The CDR3 nucleotides read TGCAGTGTTTCAAGCGGGAGGACCTCCTACGAGCAGTACTTC.

There are many counts of this clonotype. This chain links TRBV12-3 or TRBV12-4 with TRBJ2-1, with 11 nucleotides matching TRBD2. The CDR3 spans 15 residues. V lost 6 bases, J lost 4 bases, and 5 bases stayed unmatched. CDR3 sequence: CASSWGTSGYNEQFF. In DNA, the CDR3 is TGTGCCAGCAGCTGGGGGACTAGCGGTTACAATGAGCAGTTCTTC.

The table lists this clonotype with many counts. The V gene is TRBV18, the J gene TRBJ1-3; D remains unclear. The germline V gene encodes CDR1 KGHSH and CDR2 LQKENI. V was cut by 2 bases and J by 0 bases, with 5 bases left in between. The CDR3 length is 14 residues. The CDR3 DNA reads as TGTGCCAGCTCACCAGACATCTCTGGAAACACCATATATTTT. The encoded protein is CASSPDISGNTIYF.

This clonotype was seen repeatedly, ten times or more. This chain links TRBV7-9 with TRBJ2-7; D call uncertain. In germline, CDR1 is SEHNR, CDR2 FQNEAQ (reference sequence). CDR3 size: 14 residues. Trimming cost V 3 bases and J 7 bases, with 16 bases left between them. The CDR3 loop reads CASSFRDHPLEQYF. The CDR3 coding sequence is TGTGCCAGCAGCTTCCGTGACCACCCTTTGGAGCAGTACTTC.

The J gene is TRBJ2-5, the V gene TRBV20-1; D not certain. CDR3 length: 16 amino acids. V was pared by 0 bases and J by 0 bases, with 14 bases between. The germline V gene has CDR1 DFQATT and CDR2 SNEGSKA (reference sequence). The CDR3 nucleotides read TGCAGTGCTAGAGATAGGGCAAGCGAGTACCAAGAGACCCAGTACTTC. This encodes CSARDRASEYQETQYF.

This clonotype was detected many times. The chain links TRBV20-1 to TRBJ2-3; no reliable D call. Germline loops: CDR1 DFQATT, CDR2 SNEGSKA (reference sequence). Trimming took off 5 bases at V and 1 base at J, with 7 bases between the two ends. The length of the CDR3 is 12 residues. The chain's CDR3 is CSAGGGTDTQYF. The CDR3 region has the DNA TGCAGTGCTGGCGGAGGCACAGATACGCAGTATTTT.

The rearrangement joins TRBV4-1 to TRBJ1-1; D not resolved. Germline assignment: CDR1 MGHRA and CDR2 YSYEKL. The CDR3 contains 15 residues. The V end was cut by 0 bases, the J end by 2 bases, with 10 bases between. CDR3 sequence (DNA): TGCGCCAGCAGCCAAGAATTGATGGTTAACACTGAAGCTTTCTTT. It is translated as CASSQELMVNTEAFF.

The rearrangement uses TRBV3-1 and TRBJ2-3, with D perhaps TRBD2 (5 bases). The CDR3 runs 11 residues. Germline CDR1 reads LGHDT; CDR2 reads YNNKEL (reference sequence). Trimming removed 0 bases from V and 14 bases from J, with 9 bases in between. The CDR3 coding sequence is TGTGCCAGCAGCCAAGAGGGGAGAAGGTATTTT. Encoded protein: CASSQEGRRYF.

This clonotype has a count of ten or more. The chain joins TRBV5-1 to TRBJ2-1; D is possibly TRBD2 (6 bases). Germline V CDR1 and CDR2: SGHRS, YFSETQ. This CDR3 contains 14 residues. Between the trimmed V and J ends, which lost 6 bases and 7 bases, there was a span of 17 bases. CDR3 sequence reads: CASTEPGVGNEQFF. Written as DNA, the CDR3 is TGCGCCAGCACAGAACCGGGAGTGGGGAATGAGCAGTTCTTC.

This clonotype was observed many times. The rearrangement uses TRBV20-1 and TRBJ2-7; TRBD2 matches 10 bases. The CDR3 totals 14 residues. Germline loops: CDR1 DFQATT, CDR2 SNEGSKA (reference sequence). V lost 2 bases to trimming and J lost 1 base; unmatched junction nucleotides: 2. CDR3 nucleotides: TGCAGTGCTAGATCTAGCGGGAGTTCCTACGAGCAGTACTTC. Protein sequence: CSARSSGSSYEQYF.

Many counts were recorded for this clonotype. J is TRBJ2-1 and V is TRBV20-1; TRBD2 aligns across 11 bases. The CDR3 consists of 14 residues. Germline V lookup: CDR1 DFQATT, CDR2 SNEGSKA (reference sequence). Trimming at V came to 6 bases and at J to 4 bases, leaving 5 bases not matched to a gene. CDR3 bases: TGCAGTGCCGAAACTAGCGGGAGATACAATGAGCAGTTCTTC. It codes for CSAETSGRYNEQFF.

This clonotype occurred once. Just one base apart from a much larger clone, this may be a read error. The CDR3 does not end in the conserved phenylalanine or tryptophan, so this is likely a read error. V gene TRBV24-1 combines with J gene TRBJ1-2, with D maybe TRBD1 (5 bases). The V gene lost 10 bases and the J gene lost 5 bases, with 10 bases spanning the gap. The CDR3 is 11 residues long. CDR1 and CDR2 from the germline V gene are KGHDR and SFDVKD. The CDR3 DNA is TGTGCCACGGGAGACAGATATGGCTACACCATC. Protein: CATGDRYGYTI.

In its sample, this clonotype was seen many times. The chain carries TRBV5-1 and TRBJ2-1; no definite D call. Germline assignment: CDR1 SGHRS and CDR2 YFSETQ. This CDR3 region has 14 residues. V was trimmed by 6 bases and J by 15 bases, leaving 25 bases between them. Here the CDR3 reads CASTSGPPGSPLFF. The CDR3 nucleotides read TGCGCCAGCACCTCAGGACCGCCCGGGTCGCCCCTGTTCTTC. The whole variable domain, filled in from reference TRBV5-1 and TRBJ2-1, reads KAGVTQTPRYLIKTRGQQVTLSCSPISGHRSVSWYQQTPGQGLQFLFEYFSETQRNKGNFPGRFSGRQFSNSRSEMNVSTLELGDSALYLCASTSGPPGSPLFFGPGTRLTVL.

This clonotype was observed many times. This chain joins TRBV7-2 and TRBJ2-7; 8 nucleotides match TRBD2. This CDR3 has 15 residues. Germline CDR1 is SGHTA and CDR2 is FQGNSA. Unmatched junction bases numbered 4, after V lost 3 bases and J lost 0 bases. CDR3 amino acids: CASSFSGISSYEQYF. The CDR3 DNA sequence: TGTGCCAGCAGCTTTAGCGGGATCAGCTCCTACGAGCAGTACTTC.

This clonotype has ten or more counts. The J gene is TRBJ2-1, the V gene TRBV4-1; the match to TRBD2 covers 10 bases. In germline, CDR1 is MGHRA, CDR2 YSYEKL. The CDR3 covers 15 residues. V lost 3 bases to trimming and J lost 8 bases; unmatched junction nucleotides: 7. CDR3 region: CASSQSSGSFDEQFF. CDR3 bases: TGCGCCAGCAGCCAGTCTAGCGGGAGCTTCGATGAGCAGTTCTTC.